Listed below are T cell receptor beta chains from one sample, sequenced in a study of blood T cell repertoires in COVID-19. Produced via immunoSEQ multiplex PCR; TCRdb's table is partial and in-frame only. The sample has 150,000 to 200,000 clones, around 79% seen once; the top ten hold about 11%. The sequencing sample was made of PBMCs or T cells enriched from blood (not recorded which). The receptors derive from a man aged 45 to 65 who had recovered from COVID-19. The conserved cysteine and the conserved F or W are not part of the CDR3 here.

ASSSRRRGDYGYT | TRBJ1-2 | TRBV19
ASSRDSAHSYNEQF | TRBJ2-1 | TRBV14
ASSYSGGRLGGQY | TRBJ2-7 | TRBV28
ASSLDGGGYNEQF | TRBJ2-1 | TRBV11-3
ASSLGGGGIQPQH | TRBJ1-5 | TRBV5-1
ASSLSRFYGYT | TRBJ1-2 | TRBV7-3
ASSVSPTVSGNTIY | TRBJ1-3 | TRBV9
ASRERGMNTGELF | TRBJ2-2 | TRBV6-5
ATSRGQAETHYEQY | TRBJ2-7 | TRBV15
SVEFVQEPTDTQY | TRBJ2-3 | TRBV29-1
ASSPNSRGYEQY | TRBJ2-7 | TRBV18
ASSYVGSSYNEQF | TRBJ2-1 | TRBV7-3
ASMPSYLNYGYT | TRBJ1-2 | TRBV19
AISVSVSGNEQY | TRBJ2-7 | TRBV10-3
ASRPPGQGTDTQY | TRBJ2-3 | TRBV28
ASSIPGGKLF | TRBJ1-4 | TRBV6-5
ASSYGGTDETQY | TRBJ2-5 | TRBV6-5
ASSYSTKFRGQPQH | TRBJ1-5 | TRBV6-2/TRBV6-3
ASSLRLAGGVNEQF | TRBJ2-1 | TRBV27
ASSSSGTGGNQPQH | TRBJ1-5 | TRBV6-5
ASSSATGSYEQY | TRBJ2-7 | TRBV18
ASSIVGGSYEQY | TRBJ2-7 | TRBV19
ASSPARTGSPETQY | TRBJ2-5 | TRBV5-4
ASSLVGQANTGELF | TRBJ2-2 | TRBV5-1
ASSSQETQY | TRBJ2-5 | TRBV28
ATTKGQGMNTEAF | TRBJ1-1 | TRBV15
ASATRGQYGTGELF | TRBJ2-2 | TRBV3-1/TRBV3-2
ASSLTGQGEAYEQY | TRBJ2-7 | TRBV5-1
ASSFFVNSYEQY | TRBJ2-7 | TRBV5-4
AISHDFVSDEQF | TRBJ2-1 | TRBV10-3
ASSLGAGTYNEQF | TRBJ2-1 | TRBV7-2
ASSQVSSGGYEQY | TRBJ2-7 | TRBV14
ASSPGVAGAEQF | TRBJ2-1 | TRBV5-1
ASSQAGRGYGYT | TRBJ1-2 | TRBV3-1/TRBV3-2
ASSLYRGDEQF | TRBJ2-1 | TRBV7-2
ASSFTVSEAF | TRBJ1-1 | TRBV28
ASSLGQGVTETQY | TRBJ2-5 | TRBV5-1
ASSRRASGRPDTQY | TRBJ2-3 | TRBV18
ASSPRAQARSYEQY | TRBJ2-7 | TRBV19
ASSQEGGGVNIQY | TRBJ2-4 | TRBV4-1
ASSLVISGEQF | TRBJ2-1 | TRBV11-2
ASTPSGQDYSNQPQH | TRBJ1-5 | TRBV19